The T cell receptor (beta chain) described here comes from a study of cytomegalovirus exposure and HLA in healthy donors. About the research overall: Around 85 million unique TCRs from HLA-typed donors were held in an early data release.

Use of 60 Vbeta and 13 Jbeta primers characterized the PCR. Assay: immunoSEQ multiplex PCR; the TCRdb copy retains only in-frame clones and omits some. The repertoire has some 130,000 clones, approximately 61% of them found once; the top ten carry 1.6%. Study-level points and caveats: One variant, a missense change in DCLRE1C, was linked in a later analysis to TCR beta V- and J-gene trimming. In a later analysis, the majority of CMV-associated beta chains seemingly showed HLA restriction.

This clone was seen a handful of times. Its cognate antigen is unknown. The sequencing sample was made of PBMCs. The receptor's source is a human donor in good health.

The CDR3 protein is CASSQTLRGQGARNYGYTF. CDR3 bases: TGTGCCAGCAGCCAAACTTTAAGGGGACAGGGGGCTCGAAACTATGGCTACACCTTC. This rearrangement joins TRBV5-6 to TRBJ1-2, with 12 bases identical to TRBD1. The trim removed 4 bases at V and 2 bases at J, leaving 15 bases unmatched. CDR3 length: 19 amino acids. CDR1 is SGHDT and CDR2 is YYEEEE in the germline V gene. Supplemented by reference TRBV5-6 and TRBJ1-2, the full variable domain reads DAGVTQSPTHLIKTRGQQVTLRCSPKSGHDTVSWYQQALGQGPQFIFQYYEEEERQRGNFPDRFSGHQFPNYSSELNVNALLLGDSALYLCASSQTLRGQGARNYGYTFGSGTRLTVV.